The present T cell receptor (beta chain) was sequenced within a study of cytomegalovirus exposure and HLA in healthy donors (dated by TCRdb to 2017 to 2019). As for the study more broadly: An earlier analysis of some 600 of the donors reported 250 to 300 Gb of sequence data and 90 million to 120 million unique TCR beta sequences obtained from about 170 million T cells. HLA typing included class I and class II loci at four-digit resolution. Roughly 5 DR-DQ haplotypes were treated as single units for association and clustering because of strong linkage in the cohort. The study aimed to test whether signatures of past pathogen exposure could be identified by cataloging public T cell receptors. Genome-wide SNP genotypes for about 65% of the roughly 700 donors were used in a later genetic analysis, which treated that subset as a discovery cohort. To predict cytomegalovirus infection status, the study combined high-throughput TCR immunosequencing, statistical association of individual TCRs with disease status, and machine learning. Alongside the repertoire data, information on donor age, sex, ethnicity and CMV serostatus was compiled. The study profiled the T cell repertoires of some 610 subjects by immunosequencing and related them to cytomegalovirus serostatus. The number of typed donors differed by locus: roughly 629-640 for A, B, C, DRB1 and DQB1; some 500 for DQA1; approximately 600 for DPA1; and around 450 for DPB1. Across 398 genotyped donors of the cohort, an average of about 250,000 unique TCR beta nucleotide sequences per donor were sequenced, and around 19% of those sequences were non-productive. All discovery cohort repertoires had been generated on a single sequencing platform. The genetic ancestry cluster associated with self-reported Caucasian donors included around four fifths of the approximately 400 genotyped donors. To study patterns of TCR occurrence, a later analysis re-analyzed previously published TCR beta repertoires from 550 to 800 donors and added high-resolution HLA genotyping. In an earlier analysis of 550 to 700 of the donors, high-throughput TCR beta sequencing was used to judge whether each TCR beta V gene segment behaved as functional or pseudogenic. In addition to the first cohort of 666 subjects, a separate validation cohort of over 90 different subjects was used. Rather than drawing on any new phenotypic data, the later analysis identified candidate immune exposures from TCR beta sequences and the way those sequences occurred across donors. An early release covering more than 500 HLA-typed donors comprised approximately 300 gigabases of sequencing data and roughly 85 million unique TCR sequences. Results the study describes overall, beyond this receptor: Correlated functional status among segregating V segments might reflect linkage disequilibrium, but an unknown experimental factor could not be ruled out. A cluster of highly shared sequence variants was judged likely to represent a technical artifact of the sequencing pipeline. Most TCR sequences were observed very rarely across donors, whereas some public TCRs were present in many individuals. Because HLA typing was unavailable for some donors at each locus, only the typed subset was used in association tests. According to a later analysis, most CMV-associated TCR beta chains appeared to be HLA-restricted, and the HLA associations seemed to be driven largely by CMV exposure. Some IMGT-functional V segments, including TRBV6-2 and TRBV6-3, could not be distinguished by the 87-base-pair reads and were therefore excluded. Presence/absence analyses assumed roughly uniform sequencing depth across donors, an assumption that may not hold. The study listed approximately 150 TCR beta chains as associated with cytomegalovirus. This cohort had only TCR beta chains sequenced, and the lack of alpha or paired-chain data limited which features could be detected. Strong co-occurrence of HLA alleles, especially DR and DQ, made assigning TCR associations to individual alleles difficult. A later analysis reported that several top co-occurrence clusters appeared linked to parvovirus B19, influenza, CMV and Epstein-Barr virus. An association between a missense DCLRE1C variant and V-gene and J-gene trimming of TCR beta chains was found in a later genetic analysis and replicated in an independent cohort. CMV serostatus was the only immune exposure information available for the cohort. A later genetic analysis reported fewer N-insertions in productive TCRs among donors in an Asian-associated ancestry cluster than the approximately 700-donor mean. The authors suggested that the approach could potentially be extended to other disease states and immunological phenotypes. The earlier analysis of nearly 600 of the donors excluded about 16 rarely observed V segments, including chromosome 9 orphons, because counts were too low. The classifier was reported to diagnose cytomegalovirus status with high specificity and sensitivity in both the original cohort and the validation cohort. A further reported finding was that TCR beta sequences accurately predicted the HLA-A and HLA-B alleles for most subjects in the first cohort. In an earlier analysis of several hundred of the donors, most TCR beta V segments were observed in productive rearrangements about 87% or about 30% of the time, broadly matching IMGT annotations. In a later analysis, the rate of TCR association differed among HLA loci, with DRB1 alleles having the most associated TCRs and HLA-C alleles having the fewest. In vitro tests confirmed that a few of the cytomegalovirus-associated TCR beta chains recognize cytomegalovirus antigens. In a later analysis, about 17,000 TCR beta sequences were associated with specific HLA alleles at a false discovery rate of 0.05. Compared with equally common non-associated chains, HLA-associated TCR beta chains in a later analysis were more clonally expanded and had lower generation probabilities.

The CDR3 has 13 amino acids, counting the end cysteine and phenylalanine. Only the CDR3 part of the read is kept: 39 bases, read in frame from the first base. Sequences ENHRY (CDR1) and SYGVKD (CDR2) are obtained from the germline V gene. V trim: 6 bases; J trim: 4 bases; unmatched bases: 5. Comments on this clone: Which antigen it targets is not known. Base qualities are missing; no much larger clone stands one base away.

In total, more than 500 healthy bone marrow donors made up the cohort. All cohort members were sampled while nominally healthy, although unrecorded immune exposures were likely present. The donor tested CMV seronegative, placing the donor among the 350 or so seronegative members of the cohort. Every donor gave a peripheral blood sample, and the peripheral blood mononuclear cells from that sample were used for TCR beta sequencing. Genomic DNA was extracted from the blood cell samples with the Qiagen DNeasy Blood Extraction Kit. The method behind the library was the immunoSEQ multiplex PCR assay. The multiplex PCR relied on a mix of 60 forward primers for TCR Vbeta segments and 13 reverse primers for TCR Jbeta segments. The CDR3 region of rearranged TCR beta genes was amplified from genomic DNA by a multiplex PCR assay. The amplified TCR beta libraries were sequenced on the Illumina HiSeq System as 87-base-pair reads. As for the authors' bioinformatics: Across the 500 to 750 repertoires, a later analysis counted tens of millions of unique TCR beta chains, roughly 11 million of which were shared by at least two donors. Raw reads were error-corrected and collapsed into unique sequences with a nearest-neighbor algorithm that merged closely related sequences to remove PCR and sequencing errors. To assign V, D and J gene segments, CDR3 sequences were aligned to IMGT reference sequences. For a sequence to be retained, at least a six-nucleotide match to both a V gene segment and a J gene segment was required. Rearrangements were called productive when the CDR3 lacked stop codons and stayed in frame with V and J; all others were non-productive. Following IMGT convention, CDR3 was defined as the stretch from the second conserved V-encoded cysteine up to the conserved J-encoded phenylalanine. The earlier analysis of 500 to 600 of the donors excluded sequences that lacked an unambiguous match to a single V gene segment. In an earlier analysis of approximately 560 of the donors, a V segment was called functional when productive rearrangements were above 56.7%, and segregating when the standard deviation between donors exceeded 5%. A statistical classification framework was developed to diagnose cytomegalovirus status using the catalog of TCR beta chain sequences. A later analysis assigned V and J genes by comparing TCR nucleotide sequences with IMGT/GENE-DB human TR gene sequences. A later analysis assigned CDR3 sequences and most-parsimonious VDJ recombination scenarios with the TCRdist pipeline. In a later analysis, every TCR beta chain was defined by the combination of its CDR3 amino acid sequence and its V-gene family, and reads without a unique V-gene family were dropped. As a way to deal with suspected cross-contamination and a sequencing artifact, a later analysis dropped more than 500 nucleotide sequences that were highly shared and had low generation probability. In a later analysis, a clonal expansion index was calculated for each public chain from normalized within-repertoire ranks of inferred template counts. Generation probabilities in a later analysis came from a VDJ recombination model fitted to out-of-frame rearrangements, and those results were checked against IGoR. Hypergeometric tests were used in a later analysis to score TCR-TCR, TCR-HLA and TCR-CMV co-occurrence, with a repertoire-size bias correction applied to the TCR pairs. A later analysis estimated false discovery rates by permuting HLA or CMV assignments 20 times. In a later analysis, co-occurring TCRs were grouped using DBSCAN, with TCRdist sequence similarity added in when clustering inside HLA-allele-positive subsets. For co-occurrence clustering, repertoires with fewer than 30,000 or more than 120,000 public chains were excluded, along with 4 to 6 repertoires with anomalous nucleotide sharing. TCRdb took this table from immuneACCESS and kept in-frame rearrangements with V and J called. Such tables lack part of the clones; where checked against another copy, unresolved V genes explain under half of the gap, and the rest is unexplained. D and trimming come from the DNA, and the V and J calls and clone size come from that table. Across this sample there are 120,000 or so clones, with about 79% seen only once. The top ten clonotypes cover around 3.3% of the sample.

This TCR was sampled from a woman between 50 and 59 years old in good health and CMV-seronegative. Specimen: PBMCs. This receptor chain uses TRBV10-3 and TRBJ2-7, and TRBD2 aligns with 8 junction nucleotides. The CDR3: CAISGGESYEQYF. The sequenced DNA: TGTGCCATCAGCGGGGGGGAGAGTTACGAGCAGTACTTC.